Listed below are T cell receptor beta chains from one sample, sequenced in a study of technical replicates of blood from several donors. Clones were sequenced by immunoSEQ multiplex PCR, and TCRdb holds only the in-frame ones, with some missing. This sample carries about 75,000 clones, around 97% of them seen once, and the ten largest clones take around 0.3%. Sequenced input: T cells isolated from PBMCs. All receptors derive from a human donor in good health. Each CDR3 is given with its conserved first and last residue. Each record gives: J gene, V gene, clone size, D gene, CDR3 length, CDR3 protein, CDR3 DNA. D genes are given only for firm matches. Not every row has a clone size; where given, it reads once, few, many or a size class.

J gene: TRBJ1-1; V gene: TRBV2; clone size: .; D gene: .; CDR3 length: 14; CDR3 protein: CANLDGLMRAEAFF; CDR3 DNA: TGTGCCAACCTGGACGGTCTCATGAGGGCTGAAGCTTTCTTT
J gene: TRBJ2-1; V gene: TRBV9; clone size: .; D gene: .; CDR3 length: 13; CDR3 protein: CASSVDSGSRQFF; CDR3 DNA: TGTGCCAGCAGCGTAGATAGCGGAAGTAGGCAGTTCTTC
J gene: TRBJ1-3; V gene: TRBV19; clone size: .; D gene: .; CDR3 length: 15; CDR3 protein: CASSLNTGLGNTIYF; CDR3 DNA: TGTGCCAGTAGTCTAAACACAGGGCTGGGAAACACCATATATTTT
J gene: TRBJ2-7; V gene: TRBV30; clone size: .; D gene: TRBD1; CDR3 length: 11; CDR3 protein: CAWGQGVEQYF; CDR3 DNA: TGTGCCTGGGGACAGGGGGTCGAGCAGTACTTC
J gene: TRBJ1-4; V gene: TRBV4-2; clone size: .; D gene: .; CDR3 length: 17; CDR3 protein: CASSQASLGEVGEKLFF; CDR3 DNA: TGTGCCAGCAGCCAGGCAAGTCTAGGGGAGGTCGGCGAAAAACTGTTTTTT
J gene: TRBJ1-5; V gene: TRBV28; clone size: .; D gene: TRBD1; CDR3 length: 12; CDR3 protein: CASVGTALTQHF; CDR3 DNA: TGTGCCAGCGTTGGGACAGCCCTAACTCAGCATTTT
J gene: TRBJ1-5; V gene: TRBV7-9; clone size: .; D gene: .; CDR3 length: 13; CDR3 protein: CASSLLSGQPQHF; CDR3 DNA: TGTGCCAGCAGCCTTTTATCGGGACAGCCCCAGCATTTT
J gene: TRBJ2-1; V gene: TRBV19; clone size: .; D gene: .; CDR3 length: 13; CDR3 protein: CASTWERGNEQFF; CDR3 DNA: TGTGCCAGTACGTGGGAGAGGGGGAATGAGCAGTTCTTC
J gene: TRBJ2-1; V gene: TRBV27; clone size: .; D gene: TRBD2; CDR3 length: 11; CDR3 protein: CATGRYNEQFF; CDR3 DNA: TGTGCCACCGGGAGGTACAATGAGCAGTTCTTC
J gene: TRBJ2-1; V gene: TRBV27; clone size: once; D gene: .; CDR3 length: 14; CDR3 protein: CASSRGTLWNEQFF; CDR3 DNA: TGTGCCAGCAGTAGGGGCACCCTTTGGAATGAGCAGTTCTTC
J gene: TRBJ2-5; V gene: TRBV9; clone size: .; D gene: TRBD2; CDR3 length: 15; CDR3 protein: CASSVEGGRGETQYF; CDR3 DNA: TGTGCCAGCAGCGTAGAAGGCGGGAGAGGTGAGACCCAGTACTTC
J gene: TRBJ1-1; V gene: TRBV11-2; clone size: once; D gene: .; CDR3 length: 15; CDR3 protein: CASSLGSPMDTEAFF; CDR3 DNA: TGTGCCAGCAGCTTAGGGAGTCCGATGGACACTGAAGCTTTCTTT
J gene: TRBJ2-1; V gene: TRBV9; clone size: .; D gene: .; CDR3 length: 12; CDR3 protein: CASSVSLNEQFF; CDR3 DNA: TGTGCCAGCAGCGTCTCCCTCAATGAGCAGTTCTTC
J gene: TRBJ2-7; V gene: TRBV15; clone size: .; D gene: .; CDR3 length: 14; CDR3 protein: CATSSYGRSYEQYF; CDR3 DNA: TGTGCCACCAGCAGCTATGGGAGGAGCTACGAGCAGTACTTC
J gene: TRBJ2-7; V gene: TRBV30; clone size: once; D gene: .; CDR3 length: 11; CDR3 protein: CAWRFGYEQYF; CDR3 DNA: TGTGCCTGGAGATTCGGCTACGAGCAGTACTTC
J gene: TRBJ2-1; V gene: TRBV7-3; clone size: .; D gene: .; CDR3 length: 16; CDR3 protein: CASSLTAAHGDNEQFF; CDR3 DNA: TGTGCCAGCAGCTTAACGGCGGCGCACGGGGACAATGAGCAGTTCTTC
J gene: TRBJ2-7; V gene: TRBV7-6; clone size: .; D gene: TRBD1; CDR3 length: 13; CDR3 protein: CASTDRTSYEQYF; CDR3 DNA: TGTGCCAGCACGGACAGGACCTCCTACGAGCAGTACTTC
J gene: TRBJ2-5; V gene: TRBV5-1; clone size: .; D gene: TRBD1; CDR3 length: 17; CDR3 protein: CASSWGQGAGYQETQYF; CDR3 DNA: TGCGCCAGCAGCTGGGGACAGGGGGCCGGGTACCAAGAGACCCAGTACTTC
J gene: TRBJ2-1; V gene: TRBV5-1; clone size: .; D gene: .; CDR3 length: 15; CDR3 protein: CASTRPGSPYNEQFF; CDR3 DNA: TGCGCCAGCACCCGTCCCGGTAGCCCCTACAATGAGCAGTTCTTC
J gene: TRBJ2-7; V gene: TRBV6-1; clone size: .; D gene: .; CDR3 length: 12; CDR3 protein: CASRPSSYEQYF; CDR3 DNA: TGTGCCAGCAGGCCCAGCTCCTACGAGCAGTACTTC
J gene: TRBJ1-2; V gene: TRBV4-3; clone size: .; D gene: TRBD1; CDR3 length: 15; CDR3 protein: CASSQALQGDYGYTF; CDR3 DNA: TGCGCCAGCAGCCAGGCCCTACAGGGGGACTATGGCTACACCTTC
J gene: TRBJ2-7; V gene: TRBV27; clone size: .; D gene: .; CDR3 length: 15; CDR3 protein: CASSLRVRGSYEQYF; CDR3 DNA: TGTGCCAGCAGTTTACGGGTCAGAGGAAGCTACGAGCAGTACTTC
J gene: TRBJ2-7; V gene: TRBV4-1; clone size: once; D gene: TRBD1; CDR3 length: 15; CDR3 protein: CASSQGAGTGREQYF; CDR3 DNA: TGCGCCAGCAGCCAAGGGGCCGGGACAGGGCGAGAGCAGTACTTC
J gene: TRBJ1-2; V gene: TRBV10-1; clone size: once; D gene: .; CDR3 length: 13; CDR3 protein: CASSPSANYGYTF; CDR3 DNA: TGCGCCAGCTCCCCATCAGCTAACTATGGCTACACCTTC
J gene: TRBJ2-7; V gene: TRBV27; clone size: .; D gene: TRBD2; CDR3 length: 15; CDR3 protein: CASSPTSGRIYEQYF; CDR3 DNA: TGTGCCAGCAGTCCAACTAGCGGGAGAATCTACGAGCAGTACTTC
J gene: TRBJ1-1; V gene: TRBV27; clone size: .; D gene: .; CDR3 length: 16; CDR3 protein: CASSLYMGEGSTEAFF; CDR3 DNA: TGTGCCAGCAGTTTATATATGGGAGAAGGGAGCACTGAAGCTTTCTTT
J gene: TRBJ2-3; V gene: TRBV5-1; clone size: .; D gene: TRBD1; CDR3 length: 18; CDR3 protein: CASSSVPGQGASTDTQYF; CDR3 DNA: TGCGCCAGCAGCTCCGTCCCGGGACAGGGTGCCAGCACAGATACGCAGTATTTT
J gene: TRBJ2-1; V gene: TRBV27; clone size: .; D gene: .; CDR3 length: 14; CDR3 protein: CASSLGSSYNEQFF; CDR3 DNA: TGTGCCAGCAGTTTGGGTAGCTCGTACAATGAGCAGTTCTTC
J gene: TRBJ2-7; V gene: TRBV19; clone size: .; D gene: TRBD1; CDR3 length: 13; CDR3 protein: CASSSGQGYEQYF; CDR3 DNA: TGTGCCAGTAGTTCGGGACAGGGCTACGAGCAGTACTTC
J gene: TRBJ2-6; V gene: TRBV9; clone size: .; D gene: TRBD1; CDR3 length: 18; CDR3 protein: CASSASGTGAAGANVLTF; CDR3 DNA: TGTGCCAGCAGCGCCTCCGGGACAGGGGCGGCTGGGGCCAACGTCCTGACTTTC
J gene: TRBJ2-1; V gene: TRBV7-2; clone size: .; D gene: TRBD2; CDR3 length: 16; CDR3 protein: CASRDLAGGPYNEQFF; CDR3 DNA: TGTGCCAGCAGGGACCTAGCGGGAGGGCCCTACAATGAGCAGTTCTTC
J gene: TRBJ1-5; V gene: TRBV7-6; clone size: .; D gene: TRBD1; CDR3 length: 16; CDR3 protein: CASSWTGYGSNQPQHF; CDR3 DNA: TGTGCCAGCAGCTGGACAGGGTATGGGAGCAATCAGCCCCAGCATTTT
J gene: TRBJ1-2; V gene: TRBV2; clone size: .; D gene: TRBD1; CDR3 length: 14; CDR3 protein: CASRGQGQGGGYTF; CDR3 DNA: TGTGCCAGCAGAGGACAGGGACAGGGGGGTGGCTACACCTTC
J gene: TRBJ2-7; V gene: TRBV6-6; clone size: .; D gene: TRBD1; CDR3 length: 15; CDR3 protein: CASRPTRDSSYEQYF; CDR3 DNA: TGTGCCAGCAGACCTACACGGGACAGCTCCTACGAGCAGTACTTC
J gene: TRBJ2-1; V gene: TRBV13; clone size: .; D gene: TRBD1; CDR3 length: 14; CDR3 protein: CASSDRDRGNEQFF; CDR3 DNA: TGTGCCAGCAGCGACCGGGACAGGGGGAATGAGCAGTTCTTC
J gene: TRBJ2-1; V gene: TRBV6-5; clone size: .; D gene: TRBD2; CDR3 length: 15; CDR3 protein: CASSYYETSGNEQFF; CDR3 DNA: TGTGCCAGCAGTTACTACGAGACTAGCGGGAATGAGCAGTTCTTC